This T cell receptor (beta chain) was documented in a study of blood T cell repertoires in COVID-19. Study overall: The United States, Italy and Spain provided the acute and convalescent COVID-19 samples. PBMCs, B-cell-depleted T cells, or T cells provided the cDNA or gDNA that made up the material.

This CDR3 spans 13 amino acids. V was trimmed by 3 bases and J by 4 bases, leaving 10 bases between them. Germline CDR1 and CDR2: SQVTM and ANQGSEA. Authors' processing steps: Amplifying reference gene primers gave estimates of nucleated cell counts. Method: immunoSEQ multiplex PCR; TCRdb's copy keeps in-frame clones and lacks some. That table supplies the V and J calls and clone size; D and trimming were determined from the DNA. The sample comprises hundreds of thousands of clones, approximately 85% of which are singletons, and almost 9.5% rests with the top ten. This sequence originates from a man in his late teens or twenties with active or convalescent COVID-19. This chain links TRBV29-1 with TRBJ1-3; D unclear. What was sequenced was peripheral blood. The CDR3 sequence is CSVDAGLGNTIYF. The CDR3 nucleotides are TGCAGCGTTGACGCCGGTTTAGGAAACACCATATATTTT.